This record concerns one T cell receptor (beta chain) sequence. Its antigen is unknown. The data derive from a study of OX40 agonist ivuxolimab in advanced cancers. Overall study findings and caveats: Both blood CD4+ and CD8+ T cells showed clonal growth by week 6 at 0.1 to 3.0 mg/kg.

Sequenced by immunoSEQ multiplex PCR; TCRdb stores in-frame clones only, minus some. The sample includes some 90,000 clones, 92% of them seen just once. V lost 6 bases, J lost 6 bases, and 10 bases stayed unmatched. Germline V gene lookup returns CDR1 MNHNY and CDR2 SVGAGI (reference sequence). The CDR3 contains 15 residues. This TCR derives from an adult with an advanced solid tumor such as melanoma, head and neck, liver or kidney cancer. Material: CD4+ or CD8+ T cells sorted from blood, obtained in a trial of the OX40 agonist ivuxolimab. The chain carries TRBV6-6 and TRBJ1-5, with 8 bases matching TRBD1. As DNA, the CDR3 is TGTGCCAGCAGACGTTGGACAGGGCTTTCTCAGCCCCAGCATTTT. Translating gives CASRRWTGLSQPQHF.